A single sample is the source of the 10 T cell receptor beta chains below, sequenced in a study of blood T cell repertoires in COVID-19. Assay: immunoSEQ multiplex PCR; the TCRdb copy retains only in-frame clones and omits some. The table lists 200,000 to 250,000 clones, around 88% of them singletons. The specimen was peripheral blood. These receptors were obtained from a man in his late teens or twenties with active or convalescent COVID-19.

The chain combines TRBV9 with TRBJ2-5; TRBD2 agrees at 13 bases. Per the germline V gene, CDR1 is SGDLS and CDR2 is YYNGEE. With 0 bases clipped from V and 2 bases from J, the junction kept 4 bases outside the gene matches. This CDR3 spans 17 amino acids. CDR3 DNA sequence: TGTGCCAGCAGCGTAGGCCGACTAGCGGGAGGACAAGAGACCCAGTACTTC. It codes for CASSVGRLAGGQETQYF. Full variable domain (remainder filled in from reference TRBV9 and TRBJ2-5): DSGVTQTPKHLITATGQRVTLRCSPRSGDLSVYWYQQSLDQGLQFLIQYYNGEERAKGNILERFSAQQFPDLHSELNLSSLELGDSALYFCASSVGRLAGGQETQYFGPGTRLLVL.

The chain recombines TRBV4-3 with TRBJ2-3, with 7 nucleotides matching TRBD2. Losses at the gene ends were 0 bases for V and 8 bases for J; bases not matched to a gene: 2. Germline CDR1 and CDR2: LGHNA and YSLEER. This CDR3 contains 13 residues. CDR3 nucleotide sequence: TGCGCCAGCAGCCAAGACGGCGGGGGTACGCAGTATTTT. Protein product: CASSQDGGGTQYF.

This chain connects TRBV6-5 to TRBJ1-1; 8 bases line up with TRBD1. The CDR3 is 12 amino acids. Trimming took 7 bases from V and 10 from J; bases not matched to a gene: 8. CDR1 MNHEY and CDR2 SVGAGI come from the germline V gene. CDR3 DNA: TGTGCCAGCACCGTTTTACAGGGGGTAGCTTTCTTT. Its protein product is CASTVLQGVAFF.

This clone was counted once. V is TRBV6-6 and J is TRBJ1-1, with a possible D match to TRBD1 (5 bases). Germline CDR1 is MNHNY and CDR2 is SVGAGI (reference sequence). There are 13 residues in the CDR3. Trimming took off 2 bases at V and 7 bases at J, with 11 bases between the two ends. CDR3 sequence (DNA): TGTGCCAGCAGTTACCAAGACACAGGTGAAGCTTTCTTT. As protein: CASSYQDTGEAFF.

Written as DNA, the CDR3 is TGTGCCAGCAGCGAGAGCTCCTACGAGCAGTACTTC. Translation: CASSESSYEQYF. V is TRBV6-5 and J is TRBJ2-7; D remains unclear. CDR3 length: 12 amino acids. From germline, CDR1 is MNHEY and CDR2 SVGAGI. Trimming pared 6 bases from V and 0 bases from J, leaving 6 bases between.

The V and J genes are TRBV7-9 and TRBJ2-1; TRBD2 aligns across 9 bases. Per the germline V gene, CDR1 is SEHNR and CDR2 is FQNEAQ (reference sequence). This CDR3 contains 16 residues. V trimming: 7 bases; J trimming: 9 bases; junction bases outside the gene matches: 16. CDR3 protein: CASTGVASGIISEQFF. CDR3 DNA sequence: TGTGCCAGCACCGGGGTAGCTAGCGGGATTATCAGTGAGCAGTTCTTC.

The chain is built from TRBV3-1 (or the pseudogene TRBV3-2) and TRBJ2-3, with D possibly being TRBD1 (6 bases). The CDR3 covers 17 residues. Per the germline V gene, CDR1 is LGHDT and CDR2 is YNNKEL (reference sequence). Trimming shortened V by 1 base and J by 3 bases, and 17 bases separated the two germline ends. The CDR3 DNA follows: TGTGCCAGCAGCCAAGTCCCTCTTAAGGGGGTAACAGATACGCAGTATTTT. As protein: CASSQVPLKGVTDTQYF.

In DNA form, the CDR3 reads TGTGCCAGCAAGCGTAATACGCAGTATTTT. Translated, it gives CASKRNTQYF. This chain uses TRBV28 with TRBJ2-3; D uncertain. Looked up from germline, CDR1 is MDHEN and CDR2 is SYDVKM. V lost 7 bases, J lost 7 bases, and 6 bases lay in between. The CDR3 is 10 residues long.

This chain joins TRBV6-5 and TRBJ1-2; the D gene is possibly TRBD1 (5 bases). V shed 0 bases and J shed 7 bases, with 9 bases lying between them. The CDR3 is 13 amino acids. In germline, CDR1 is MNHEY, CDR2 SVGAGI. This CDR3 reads CASSYSQGGGYTF. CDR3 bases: TGTGCCAGCAGTTACTCCCAGGGAGGTGGCTACACCTTC.

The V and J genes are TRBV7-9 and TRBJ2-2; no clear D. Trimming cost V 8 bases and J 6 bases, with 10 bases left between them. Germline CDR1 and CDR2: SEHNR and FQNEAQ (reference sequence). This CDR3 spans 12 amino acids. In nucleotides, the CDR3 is TGTGCCAGCGCCCTGGGCCCCGGGGAGCTGTTTTTT. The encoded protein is CASALGPGELFF.